The subject of this entry is one TCR beta chain. Its antigen remains unknown. The data are from a study of vaccination and CD4 T cells after COVID-19. At the level of the study: Samples were taken after vaccination, a median of roughly 65 days after dose two, with a range of 14 to 241. Some control cultures received a CEFX pool, which served as the positive control. Others received an HIV-1 Nef pool or no peptide. Findings and caveats of the study: Convalescent patients' vaccine-specific clones were spike mono-reactive in 304 of 307 cases.

The Oncomine TCR Beta short-read assay sequenced DNA from cultured CD4+ T cells. After culture, CD4+ T cells served as the source for genomic DNA extraction. TCRdb recomputed calls from the PCR reads with MiXCR, one row per CDR3 protein. The sample lists about 11,000 distinct CDR3 sequences; 30% to 40% were seen once. Trimming shortened V by 0 bases and J by 6 bases, and 8 bases separated the two germline ends. CDR1 is SGHTA and CDR2 is FQGNSA in the germline V gene. CDR3 length: 14 residues. Treatment described: roughly ten-day PBMC culture with coronavirus spike peptide pools or control peptides (ViraFEST assay). According to the study, CD4+ T cells from the unexposed donor were gathered ahead of the COVID-19 pandemic (2011-2018). ViraFEST used peptide pools to expand antigen-specific T cells before TCR sequencing.

Sequenced sample: CD4+ T cells from blood, cultured in vitro. The chain couples TRBV7-2 to TRBJ2-2, with D perhaps TRBD1 (5 bases). This receptor was obtained from a human donor in good health. CDR3 sequence (DNA): TGTGCCAGCAGCTTAGCCAGGGATGCCGGGGAGCTGTTTTTT. Residues: CASSLARDAGELFF.